This T cell receptor (beta chain) was sequenced during a study of a mutant IDH1 vaccine in newly diagnosed glioma. This CDR3 has 15 residues. Germline V lookup: CDR1 LGHNA, CDR2 YSLEER. Trimming took off 2 bases at V and 2 bases at J, with 11 bases between the two ends. Described time point: baseline, week 1 (first vaccination visit). Treatment reported: pre-vaccination baseline after standard-of-care therapy. New WHO grade 3 or 4 astrocytomas that were IDH1-mutant and ATRX-lost had been found in donors. Profiled with immunoSEQ multiplex PCR; TCRdb holds only in-frame clones, not every one. Here the sample spans 85,000 to 100,000 clones, about four fifths being singletons. Study-wide results and limits: Patients mounted vaccine-induced immune responses in about 92% of cases.

In its sample, this clone was seen a few times. What it binds is not known. The receptor was isolated from a man aged 40-49 years with glioma. Sequenced here: PBMCs, sampled from a glioma patient treated with radiotherapy, temozolomide or both. J is TRBJ2-3 and V is TRBV4-3; possibly TRBD2 for D (5 bases). The DNA of the CDR3 is TGCGCCAGCAGCCAAATAGGACTGACCACAGATACGCAGTATTTT. Residues: CASSQIGLTTDTQYF.